The 9 T cell receptor beta chains listed next were all sequenced from one sample in a study of blood T cell repertoires in COVID-19. Some clones are missing from TCRdb's copy, which holds only in-frame ones; the method was immunoSEQ multiplex PCR. The data show a few hundred thousand clones, with about 70% seen just once and around 3.4% held by the top ten. The sequencing sample was made of peripheral blood. The receptors shown here come from a woman of 80 years or more with acute or convalescent COVID-19.

The table lists this clone with a few counts. V and J are TRBV3-1 (or the pseudogene TRBV3-2) and TRBJ1-1; D is unclear. Trimming cost V 0 bases and J 7 bases, with 3 bases left between them. CDR3 size: 11 residues. From germline, CDR1 is LGHDT and CDR2 YNNKEL (reference sequence). The CDR3 DNA reads TGTGCCAGCAGCCAAGACCTTGAAGCTTTCTTT. As protein: CASSQDLEAFF.

This clone has a count of ten or more. The chain recombines TRBV18 with TRBJ2-7, with TRBD2 identical over 14 bases. V shed 3 bases and J 1 base; nucleotides not matched to a gene: 17. There are 21 residues in the CDR3. Germline CDR1 reads KGHSH; CDR2 reads LQKENI. The DNA for the CDR3 is TGTGCCAGCTCACCGGACACAGCGGGACTAGCGGGAGTCAGGGGTTCCTACGAGCAGTACTTC. It encodes CASSPDTAGLAGVRGSYEQYF.

V and J are TRBV4-1 and TRBJ2-3; 7 bases are shared with TRBD2. After removal of 4 bases from V and 5 bases from J, the junction contained 15 bases not matched to a gene. This CDR3 region has 17 residues. Germline CDR1 reads MGHRA; CDR2 reads YSYEKL. The CDR3 coding sequence is TGCGCCAGCAGCCGAGCAACCCTGGGGCGGGAGAAAGATACGCAGTATTTT. Amino acid sequence: CASSRATLGREKDTQYF.

The chain carries TRBV5-1 and TRBJ1-5; D call uncertain. Trimming removed 0 bases at V and 4 bases at J, with 8 bases between. The CDR3 is made up of 14 amino acids. From germline, CDR1 is SGHRS and CDR2 YFSETQ. The CDR3 DNA reads as TGCGCCAGCAGCTTGGCTGGGGAGAATCAGCCCCAGCATTTT. It translates to CASSLAGENQPQHF. Combining the CDR3 with reference TRBV5-1 and TRBJ1-5 gives the whole variable domain KAGVTQTPRYLIKTRGQQVTLSCSPISGHRSVSWYQQTPGQGLQFLFEYFSETQRNKGNFPGRFSGRQFSNSRSEMNVSTLELGDSALYLCASSLAGENQPQHFGDGTRLSIL.

The chain links TRBV7-9 to TRBJ2-3; TRBD2 might be the D (6 bases). Germline CDR1 SEHNR, CDR2 FQNEAQ (reference sequence). Trimming took 0 bases from V and 5 from J, leaving 12 bases between them. The CDR3 extends over 15 amino acids. CDR3 sequence: CASSLATAGGDTQYF. The CDR3 nucleotides read TGTGCCAGCAGCTTAGCAACAGCCGGGGGAGATACGCAGTATTTT.

The J gene is TRBJ2-5, the V gene TRBV7-9, with TRBD1 matching over 7 bases. CDR1 and CDR2 from the germline V gene are SEHNR and FQNEAQ (reference sequence). The ends lost 1 base at V and 5 bases at J; junction bases unmatched: 4. CDR3 length: 14 residues. The CDR3 coding sequence is TGTGCCAGCAGCTTAGGACAGGGCACGGAGACCCAGTACTTC. This gives the protein CASSLGQGTETQYF.

V and J are TRBV3-1 (or the pseudogene TRBV3-2) and TRBJ1-6, with 10 bases aligning to TRBD1. The CDR3 covers 16 residues. Germline V gene sequence: CDR1 LGHDT, CDR2 YNNKEL (reference sequence). J lost 7 bases, V lost 2 bases, and 5 bases had no gene match. CDR3 sequence (DNA): TGTGCCAGCAGCCAAATTCCGGGACAGGGGAATTCACCCCTCCACTTT. It yields the protein CASSQIPGQGNSPLHF.

The CDR3 loop is CASSKFLSGRPWETQYF. The CDR3 DNA reads as TGTGCCAGCAGCAAATTCTTAAGCGGCCGACCCTGGGAGACCCAGTACTTC. The chain couples TRBV7-2 to TRBJ2-5; D is perhaps TRBD2 (5 bases). Germline CDR1 reads SGHTA; CDR2 reads FQGNSA. V gave up 5 bases and J gave up 5 bases, with 24 bases separating them. This CDR3 is 17 amino acids long.

This chain uses TRBV6-5 with TRBJ2-5; no firm D call. Per the germline V gene, CDR1 is MNHEY and CDR2 is SVGAGI. With 2 bases removed from V and 1 base from J, the gap between germline ends came to 11 bases. The CDR3 has 15 amino acids. CDR3 loop: CASSYRRGPQETQYF. Here the CDR3 DNA reads TGTGCCAGCAGTTACAGGCGCGGTCCCCAAGAGACCCAGTACTTC.